The source of this T cell receptor (beta chain) is a study of T cell changes during pregnancy in multiple sclerosis. The CDR3 has 17 amino acids. CDR1 is SGHTA, CDR2 FQGNSA, per germline. With 0 bases clipped from V and 6 bases from J, the junction kept 12 bases outside the gene matches. The protocol was immunoSEQ multiplex PCR, while the TCRdb copy is restricted to in-frame clones and leaves out a portion. This table holds some 70,000 clones, around 90% found once. The receptor was derived from a female donor in good health, enrolled as a control in a pregnancy study. J is TRBJ2-7 and V is TRBV7-2; TRBD2 matches at 9 bases. The sample in question was peripheral blood, obtained after pregnancy. CDR3 protein: CASSLAEWGLADFEQYF. CDR3 nucleotide sequence: TGTGCCAGCAGCTTAGCGGAGTGGGGACTAGCTGATTTCGAGCAGTACTTC.